Given below is one T cell receptor (beta chain) in context. The antigen this receptor binds is unknown. There are no base qualities to consult, and no much larger clone falls within one base. CD8 naive samples consisted of CD45RO-negative cells that were positively selected for CCR7, yielding a CD45RA+CCR7+ population without TemRA cells. The donors were healthy, HIV-negative adults who had no recently reported acute infections or vaccinations. Every donor was a Caucasian adult residing in Nashville, Tennessee, USA. Blood was obtained by leukapheresis, after which PBMCs were separated by Ficoll-Histopaque density gradient centrifugation and cryopreserved in liquid nitrogen vapor phase. Purity and quantity of every magnetically sorted T cell population were checked by analytical flow cytometry. From each sorted fraction, genomic DNA was isolated and quantified by UV absorbance on a Nanodrop 2000c.

This sample was taken from a study of shared clonotypes between healthy human individuals (dated by TCRdb to the early 2020s). For the wider study: The cohort comprised two women and three men aged 18 to 49 years. To increase sequencing depth and limit assay-specific biases, TCR repertoire library preparation and sequencing were carried out by different laboratories using diverse techniques. Per donor, leukapheresis produced somewhere between about 0.94 and 9.5 billion PBMCs. For each donor, CD4 naive and CD4 memory were each given three plates, CD8 naive was given two plates, and CD8 memory was given one plate. To estimate repertoire size and how much clonotype sharing occurs between individuals, the study deeply sequenced the blood TCR repertoires of several healthy adults.

Using the deep immunoSEQ assay, TCR CDR3 regions were amplified from genomic DNA by multiplex PCR. Genomic DNA extracted from each cell subset was distributed evenly over all wells of several immunoSEQ 96-well plates, and each plate served as one replicate. For sorted subsets, 200 to 250 ng genomic DNA, equal to 30,000 to 35,000 T cell genomes, was loaded into each replicate PCR. Purified libraries were quantified with a Qubit 3.0 fluorometer, sized on a Bioanalyzer 2100, and re-quantified with the KAPA Library Quantification kit. Every immunoSEQ 96-well plate was sequenced on a separate single-read 150-cycle Illumina NextSeq 550 flow cell. In the authors' own workflow: Because the immunoSEQ output held only junctional sequences and lacked quality scores, the filtering could not match the filtering applied to full-length reads. Sequences were annotated with PyIR, a Python wrapper for IgBLAST v1.9, using IMGT germline references to assign V/J genes and CDR3. Reads with weak V/J assignments (E-value above 1e-6), missing CDR3, stop codons, out-of-frame junctions, or ambiguous translated residues were removed. V3J clonotypes were defined as sequences sharing the same inferred V gene, J gene, and CDR3 amino acid sequence. Percentage overlap between repertoires was calculated by dividing the number of shared unique clonotypes by the size of the smaller repertoire. Repertoire richness was assessed with RTK rarefaction, the Chao1 estimator, and Recon v2.1 estimates of unobserved clonotypes. OLGA was used to compute generation probabilities for all TCRbeta clonotypes that the gDNA method yielded from four donors. Entries here come from immuneACCESS through TCRdb and include only in-frame sequences with V and J called. Some clones fail to appear in such tables; in the studies checked, an unresolved V gene covers under half of the shortfall, and the cause of the remainder is unknown. V and J calls and clone size come straight from that table; D and trimming were deduced from the DNA. The sample table contains some 2,000,000 clones; only one count was recorded for 85% to 95% of them. The top ten hold more than 0.95% of the sample.

For this chain, trimming is 1 base at the V end and 9 bases at the J end, and the number of junction bases without a gene match is 8. The germline V gene supplies CDR1 MGHRA and CDR2 YSYEKL. Including cysteine and phenylalanine, the CDR3 has 16 amino acids. Only the CDR3 DNA is retained, 48 bases long and in frame from the first base. Summary of the overall study and its limitations: Rarefaction of sorted-subset datasets indicated incomplete sequencing despite the large sequencing depth. Because the study included a small number of donors, the genetic and exposure-history diversity represented was limited. Sampling was restricted to blood, and TCR repertoires in tissue are likely to differ from TCR repertoires in blood. Based on pairwise subsampling, the degree of clonotype sharing among donors was expected to be affected by sequencing depth. Compared with non-shared clonotypes, clonotypes shared by all four sorted-subset donors had higher generation probabilities. About 5% of naive CD4, roughly 3.6% of naive CD8, 2.3% of memory CD4, and roughly 0.4% of memory CD8 clonotypes were shared across four donors. Naive subsets generally had larger estimated clonotype richness than memory subsets did.

The rearrangement joined TRBV4-1 to TRBJ2-1, with 11 junctional bases fitting TRBD1. The sequence was collected from a man between 18 and 29 years old in good health. Material: naive CD8+ T cells sorted from blood. In the paper's terms, the cell subset or site label means: CD45RA+CCR7+. The nucleotide sequence is given as TGCGCCAGCAGCCAAGCGCCACCGGGACAGGGGGGTGAGCAGTTCTTC. This codes for CASSQAPPGQGGEQFF.